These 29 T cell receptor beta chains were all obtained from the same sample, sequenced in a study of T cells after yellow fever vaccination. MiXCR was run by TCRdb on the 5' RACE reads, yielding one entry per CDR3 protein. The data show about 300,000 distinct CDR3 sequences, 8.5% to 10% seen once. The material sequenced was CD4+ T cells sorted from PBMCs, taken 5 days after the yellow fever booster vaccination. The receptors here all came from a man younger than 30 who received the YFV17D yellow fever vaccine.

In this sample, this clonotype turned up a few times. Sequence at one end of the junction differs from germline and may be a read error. The CDR3 coding sequence is TGTGCCAGCAGTTTATGGACAGGGGCCCCGGACGCCTTC. Protein sequence: CASSLWTGAPDAF. This chain uses TRBV12-3 or TRBV12-4 with TRBJ1-2, with TRBD1 identical over 9 bases. There are 13 residues in the CDR3.

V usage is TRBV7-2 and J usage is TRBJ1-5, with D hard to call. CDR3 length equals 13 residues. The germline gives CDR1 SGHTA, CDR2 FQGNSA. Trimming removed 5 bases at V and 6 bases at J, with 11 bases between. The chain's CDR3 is CASSPDKGQPQHF. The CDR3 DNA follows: TGTGCCAGCAGCCCAGATAAGGGTCAGCCCCAGCATTTT. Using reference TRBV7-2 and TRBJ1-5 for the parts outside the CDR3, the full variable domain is GAGVSQSPSNKVTEKGKDVELRCDPISGHTALYWYRQSLGQGLEFLIYFQGNSAPDKSGLPSDRFSAERTGGSVSTLTIQRTQQEDSAVYLCASSPDKGQPQHFGDGTRLSIL.

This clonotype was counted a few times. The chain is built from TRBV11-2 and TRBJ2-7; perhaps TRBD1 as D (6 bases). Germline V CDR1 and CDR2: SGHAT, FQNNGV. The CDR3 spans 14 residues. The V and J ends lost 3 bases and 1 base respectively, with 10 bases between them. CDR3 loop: CASSFDRYSYEQYF. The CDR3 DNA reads TGTGCCAGCAGCTTTGACAGGTATTCCTACGAGCAGTACTTC.

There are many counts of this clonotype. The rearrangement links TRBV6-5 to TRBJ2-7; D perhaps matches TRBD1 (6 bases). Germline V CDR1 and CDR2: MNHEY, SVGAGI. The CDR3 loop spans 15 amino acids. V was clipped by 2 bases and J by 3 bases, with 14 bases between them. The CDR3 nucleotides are TGTGCCAGCAGTTACAGTGCTACAGGGAGCTACGAGCAGTACTTC. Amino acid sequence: CASSYSATGSYEQYF.

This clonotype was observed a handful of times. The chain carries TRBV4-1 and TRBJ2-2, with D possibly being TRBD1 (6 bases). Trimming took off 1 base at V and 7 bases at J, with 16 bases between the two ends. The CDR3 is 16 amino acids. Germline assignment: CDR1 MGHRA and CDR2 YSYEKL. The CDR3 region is CASSQVGARGRGELFF. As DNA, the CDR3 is TGCGCCAGCAGCCAAGTCGGGGCCAGGGGTCGCGGGGAGCTGTTTTTT.

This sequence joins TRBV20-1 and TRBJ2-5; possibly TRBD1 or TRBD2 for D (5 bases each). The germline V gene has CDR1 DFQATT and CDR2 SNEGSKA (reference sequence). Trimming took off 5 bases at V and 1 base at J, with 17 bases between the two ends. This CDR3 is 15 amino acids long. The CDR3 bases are TGCAGTGCTCGAAAACCGGGACGCCTCCAAGAGACCCAGTACTTC. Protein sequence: CSARKPGRLQETQYF.

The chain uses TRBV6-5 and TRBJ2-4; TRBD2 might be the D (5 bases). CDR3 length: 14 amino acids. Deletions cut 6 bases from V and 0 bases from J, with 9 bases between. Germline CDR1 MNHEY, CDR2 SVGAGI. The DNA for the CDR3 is TGTGCCAGCAGGGAGCGGATAGCCAAAAACATTCAGTACTTC. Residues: CASRERIAKNIQYF.

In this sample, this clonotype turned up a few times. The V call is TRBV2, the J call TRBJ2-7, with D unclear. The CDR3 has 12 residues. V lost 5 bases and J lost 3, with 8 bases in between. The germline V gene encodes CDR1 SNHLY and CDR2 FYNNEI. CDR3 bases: TGTGCCAGCAGTCCGGATGTCTACGAGCAGTACTTC. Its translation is CASSPDVYEQYF.

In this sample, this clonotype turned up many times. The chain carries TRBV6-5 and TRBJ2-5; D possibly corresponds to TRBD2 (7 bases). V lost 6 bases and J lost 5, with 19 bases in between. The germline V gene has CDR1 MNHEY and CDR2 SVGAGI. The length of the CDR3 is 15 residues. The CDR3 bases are TGTGCCAGCAGCAAGGGGCGGGGGAGGGGGGAGACCCAGTACTTC. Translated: CASSKGRGRGETQYF.

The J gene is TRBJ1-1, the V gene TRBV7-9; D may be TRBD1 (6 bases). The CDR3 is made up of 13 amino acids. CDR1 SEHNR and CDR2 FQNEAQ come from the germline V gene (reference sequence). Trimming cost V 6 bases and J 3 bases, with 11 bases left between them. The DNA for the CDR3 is TGTGCCAGCAGGATACAGGGAGACACTGAAGCTTTCTTT. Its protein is CASRIQGDTEAFF.

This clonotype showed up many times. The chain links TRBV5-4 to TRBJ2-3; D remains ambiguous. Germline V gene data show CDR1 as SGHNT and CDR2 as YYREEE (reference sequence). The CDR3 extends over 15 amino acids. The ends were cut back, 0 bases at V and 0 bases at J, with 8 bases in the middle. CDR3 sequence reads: CASSLASTSTDTQYF. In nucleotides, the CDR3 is TGTGCCAGCAGCTTGGCCTCAACAAGCACAGATACGCAGTATTTT.

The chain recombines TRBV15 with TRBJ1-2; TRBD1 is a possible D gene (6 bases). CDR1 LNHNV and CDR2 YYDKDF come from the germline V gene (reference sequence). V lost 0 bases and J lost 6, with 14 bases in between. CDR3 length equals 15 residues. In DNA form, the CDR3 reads TGTGCCACCAGCAGAGATCCGGCGGCAGGGGATGGCTACACCTTC. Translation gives CATSRDPAAGDGYTF.

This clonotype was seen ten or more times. The CDR3 is CSAREPRGANEQFF. The CDR3 DNA sequence: TGCAGTGCTAGAGAACCTCGGGGTGCCAATGAGCAGTTCTTC. The rearrangement links TRBV20-1 to TRBJ2-1, with D maybe TRBD2 (5 bases). Germline CDR1 reads DFQATT; CDR2 reads SNEGSKA (reference sequence). This CDR3 spans 14 amino acids. Trimming shortened V by 0 bases and J by 6 bases, and 12 bases separated the two germline ends.

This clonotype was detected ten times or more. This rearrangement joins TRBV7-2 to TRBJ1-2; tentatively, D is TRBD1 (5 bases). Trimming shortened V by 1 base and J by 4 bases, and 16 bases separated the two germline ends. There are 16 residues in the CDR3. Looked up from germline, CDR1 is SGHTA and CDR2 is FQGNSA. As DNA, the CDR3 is TGTGCCAGCAGCTTAGTCTTCGCAGGACAACCCTATGGCTACACCTTC. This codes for CASSLVFAGQPYGYTF.

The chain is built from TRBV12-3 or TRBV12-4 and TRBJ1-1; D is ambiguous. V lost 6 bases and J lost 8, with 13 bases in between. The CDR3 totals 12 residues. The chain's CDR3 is CASRDGRSEAFF. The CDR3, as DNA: TGTGCCAGCAGGGACGGACGGAGCGAAGCTTTCTTT.

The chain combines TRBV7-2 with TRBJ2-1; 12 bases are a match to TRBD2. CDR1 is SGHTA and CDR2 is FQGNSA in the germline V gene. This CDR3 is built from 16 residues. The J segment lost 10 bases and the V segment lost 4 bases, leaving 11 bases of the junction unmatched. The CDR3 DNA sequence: TGTGCCAGCAGCTCTACTAGCGGGGGGACCCCTGCGGAGCAGTTCTTC. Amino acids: CASSSTSGGTPAEQFF.

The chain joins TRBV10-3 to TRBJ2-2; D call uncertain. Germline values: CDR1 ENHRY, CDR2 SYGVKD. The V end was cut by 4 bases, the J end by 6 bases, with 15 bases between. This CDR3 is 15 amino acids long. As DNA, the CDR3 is TGTGCCATCAGTGCGCTTGGGCAGGCGGCCGGGGAGCTGTTTTTT. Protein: CAISALGQAAGELFF.

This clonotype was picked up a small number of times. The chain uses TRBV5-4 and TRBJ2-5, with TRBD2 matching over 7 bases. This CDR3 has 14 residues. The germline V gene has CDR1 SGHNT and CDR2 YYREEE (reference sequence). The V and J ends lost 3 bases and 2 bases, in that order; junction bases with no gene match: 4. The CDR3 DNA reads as TGTGCCAGCAGCTGGGATAGCGGGCAAGAGACCCAGTACTTC. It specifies CASSWDSGQETQYF.

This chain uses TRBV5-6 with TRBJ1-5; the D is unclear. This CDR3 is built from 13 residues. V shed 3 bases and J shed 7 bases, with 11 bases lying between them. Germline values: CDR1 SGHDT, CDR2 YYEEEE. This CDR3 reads CASSSSVDQPQHF. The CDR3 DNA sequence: TGTGCCAGCAGCTCATCGGTAGACCAGCCCCAGCATTTT.

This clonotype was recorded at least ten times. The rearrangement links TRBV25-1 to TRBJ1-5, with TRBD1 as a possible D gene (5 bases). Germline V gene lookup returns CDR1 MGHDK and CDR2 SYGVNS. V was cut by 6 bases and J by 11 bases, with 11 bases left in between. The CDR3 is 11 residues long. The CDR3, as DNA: TGTGCCAGCAGGGGGGGGGGAGCCCAGCATTTT. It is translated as CASRGGGAQHF.

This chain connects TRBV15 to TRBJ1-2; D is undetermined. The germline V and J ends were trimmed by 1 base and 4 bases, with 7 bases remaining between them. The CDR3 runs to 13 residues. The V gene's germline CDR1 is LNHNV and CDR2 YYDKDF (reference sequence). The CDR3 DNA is TGTGCCACCAGCAGAGTGACTGGCTATGGCTACACCTTC. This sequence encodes CATSRVTGYGYTF.

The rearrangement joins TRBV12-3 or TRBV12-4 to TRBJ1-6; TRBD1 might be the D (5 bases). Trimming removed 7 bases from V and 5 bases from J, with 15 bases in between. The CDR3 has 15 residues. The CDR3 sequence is CASTPAGGNNSPLHF. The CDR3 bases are TGTGCCAGCACCCCGGCGGGGGGTAATAATTCACCCCTCCACTTT.

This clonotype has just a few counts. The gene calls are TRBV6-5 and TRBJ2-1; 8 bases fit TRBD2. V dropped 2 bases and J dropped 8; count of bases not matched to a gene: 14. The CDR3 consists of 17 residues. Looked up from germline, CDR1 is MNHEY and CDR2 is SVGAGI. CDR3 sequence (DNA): TGTGCCAGCAGTTACCGAATAGTCGGGGGGGCCAAGGATGAGCAGTTCTTC. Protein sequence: CASSYRIVGGAKDEQFF.

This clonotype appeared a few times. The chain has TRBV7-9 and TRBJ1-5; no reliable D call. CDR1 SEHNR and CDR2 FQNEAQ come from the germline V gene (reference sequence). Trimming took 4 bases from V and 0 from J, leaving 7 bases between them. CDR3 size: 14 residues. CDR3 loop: CASSSSNSNQPQHF. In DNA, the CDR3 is TGTGCCAGCAGCTCAAGCAATAGCAATCAGCCCCAGCATTTT.

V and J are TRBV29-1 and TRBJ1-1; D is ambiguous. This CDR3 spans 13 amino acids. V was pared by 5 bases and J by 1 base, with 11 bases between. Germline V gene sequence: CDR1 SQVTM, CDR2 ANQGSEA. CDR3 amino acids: CSVRTLWNTEAFF. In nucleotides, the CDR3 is TGCAGCGTTAGGACTTTGTGGAACACTGAAGCTTTCTTT. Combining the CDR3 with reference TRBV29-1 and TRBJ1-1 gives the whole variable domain SAVISQKPSRDICQRGTSLTIQCQVDSQVTMMFWYRQQPGQSLTLIATANQGSEATYESGFVIDKFPISRPNLTFSTLTVSNMSPEDSSIYLCSVRTLWNTEAFFGQGTRLTVV.

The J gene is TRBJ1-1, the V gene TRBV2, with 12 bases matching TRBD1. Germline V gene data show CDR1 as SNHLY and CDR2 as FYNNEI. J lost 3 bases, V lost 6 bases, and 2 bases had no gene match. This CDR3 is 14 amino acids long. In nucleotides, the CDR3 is TGTGCCAGCAGGGGACAGGGGGCAGACACTGAAGCTTTCTTT. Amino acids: CASRGQGADTEAFF. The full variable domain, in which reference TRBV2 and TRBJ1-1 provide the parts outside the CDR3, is EPEVTQTPSHQVTQMGQEVILRCVPISNHLYFYWYRQILGQKVEFLVSFYNNEISEKSEIFDDQFSVERPDGSNFTLKIRSTKLEDSAMYFCASRGQGADTEAFFGQGTRLTVV.

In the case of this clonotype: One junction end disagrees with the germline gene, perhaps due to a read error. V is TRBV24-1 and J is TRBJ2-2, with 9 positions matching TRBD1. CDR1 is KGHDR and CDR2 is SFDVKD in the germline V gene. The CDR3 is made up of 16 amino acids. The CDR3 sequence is CASSDSGTGTTGELFF. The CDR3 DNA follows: TGTGCCTCCAGTGATTCCGGGACAGGGACGACCGGGGAGCTGTTTTTT.

The CDR3 spells CTNRLAGAARISYNEQFF. The CDR3 DNA reads as TGCACCAACCGACTAGCGGGCGCCGCTAGGATCTCCTACAATGAGCAGTTCTTC. The chain joins TRBV1 to TRBJ2-1; the DNA was not compared with TRBD2, the D call given in the table. TRBV1 is marked as a pseudogene. The CDR3 has 18 residues.

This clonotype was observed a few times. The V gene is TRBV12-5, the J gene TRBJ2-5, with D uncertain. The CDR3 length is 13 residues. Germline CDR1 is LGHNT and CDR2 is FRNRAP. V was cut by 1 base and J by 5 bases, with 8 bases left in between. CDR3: CASGLGERETQYF. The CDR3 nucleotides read TGTGCTAGTGGTTTGGGTGAAAGGGAGACCCAGTACTTC.